This entry lists 11 T cell receptor beta chains sequenced from one sample in a study of identical twins. TCRdb re-called the 5' RACE reads with MiXCR, one entry per CDR3 protein. The sample yields 700,000 or so distinct CDR3 sequences, around 8.3% seen once. These sequences were also reported in another study, on yellow fever vaccine responses in identical twins.

The specimen sequenced was PBMCs. Receptors were obtained from a woman aged 18 to 35 in good health.

At least ten counts were recorded for this clonotype. V is TRBV29-1 and J is TRBJ2-7; perhaps D is TRBD1 or TRBD2 (5 bases each). The ends were cut back, 6 bases at V and 4 bases at J, with 16 bases in the middle. Germline assignment: CDR1 SQVTM and CDR2 ANQGSEA. The CDR3 spans 13 residues. In DNA form, the CDR3 reads TGCAGCGTACATTCCAGGGACGGGTACGAGCAGTACTTC. This encodes CSVHSRDGYEQYF.

This clonotype was detected only a few times. The rearrangement uses TRBV29-1 and TRBJ1-1; D unresolved. In germline, CDR1 is SQVTM, CDR2 ANQGSEA. The CDR3 contains 12 residues. V lost 4 bases, J lost 0 bases, and 6 bases lay in between. CDR3 region: CSVVLMNTEAFF. The CDR3 DNA follows: TGCAGCGTTGTGCTCATGAACACTGAAGCTTTCTTT. The full variable domain, with the rest looked up from reference TRBV29-1 and TRBJ1-1, is SAVISQKPSRDICQRGTSLTIQCQVDSQVTMMFWYRQQPGQSLTLIATANQGSEATYESGFVIDKFPISRPNLTFSTLTVSNMSPEDSSIYLCSVVLMNTEAFFGQGTRLTVV.

This rearrangement joins TRBV7-3 to TRBJ2-1, with 10 positions matching TRBD2. With V trimmed by 2 bases and J by 7 bases, 8 bases remained unmatched. This CDR3 region has 16 residues. The germline V gene encodes CDR1 SGHTA and CDR2 FQGTGA. The CDR3 sequence: CASSLELAGKDNEQFF. The CDR3 DNA follows: TGTGCCAGCAGCTTAGAACTAGCGGGGAAGGATAATGAGCAGTTCTTC.

This rearrangement joins TRBV12-3 or TRBV12-4 to TRBJ2-2, with D possibly TRBD1 on 6 matching bases. This CDR3 comprises 13 residues. Trimming removed 11 bases at V and 2 bases at J, with 12 bases between. The CDR3 reads CARPDRNTGELFF. Written as DNA, the CDR3 is TGTGCCCGACCGGACAGAAACACCGGGGAGCTGTTTTTT.

This clonotype was picked up many times. CDR3: CVSQGLFTGELFF. In nucleotides, the CDR3 is TGTGTATCACAGGGCCTATTCACCGGGGAGCTGTTTTTT. The V call is TRBV28, the J call TRBJ2-2; possibly TRBD1 for D (6 bases). Germline CDR1 MDHEN, CDR2 SYDVKM. CDR3 length: 13 amino acids.

This clonotype appeared a few times. The V gene is TRBV20-1, the J gene TRBJ2-1; 8 positions match TRBD1. V was clipped by 3 bases and J by 9 bases; unmatched bases: 7. Germline CDR1 DFQATT, CDR2 SNEGSKA (reference sequence). This CDR3 comprises 13 residues. The CDR3 reads CSASWTGYTEQFF. CDR3 bases: TGCAGTGCTAGTTGGACAGGGTATACTGAGCAGTTCTTC.

This clonotype was seen more than once but under ten times. The gene calls are TRBV9 and TRBJ2-3; 8 nucleotides align to TRBD2. Trimming at V came to 0 bases and at J to 1 base, leaving 4 bases not matched to a gene. The CDR3 loop spans 16 amino acids. CDR1 is SGDLS and CDR2 is YYNGEE in the germline V gene. The CDR3 sequence is CASSVDPTSGTDTQYF. The CDR3 coding sequence is TGTGCCAGCAGCGTAGATCCGACTAGCGGCACAGATACGCAGTATTTT.

This clonotype was seen ten or more times. The J gene is TRBJ1-2, the V gene TRBV6-4, with TRBD1 identical over 8 bases. The germline CDR1 and CDR2 sequences are MRHNA and SNTAGT. This CDR3 spans 14 amino acids. V dropped 2 bases and J dropped 5; count of bases not matched to a gene: 4. The chain's CDR3 is CASSDGQGGYGYTF. In DNA form, the CDR3 reads TGTGCCAGCAGTGACGGACAGGGTGGATATGGCTACACCTTC.

This clonotype has at least ten counts. The rearrangement links TRBV7-9 to TRBJ2-7, with 7 nucleotides matching TRBD1. The CDR3 spans 16 residues. From germline, CDR1 is SEHNR and CDR2 FQNEAQ (reference sequence). With 1 base clipped from V and 5 bases from J, the junction kept 11 bases outside the gene matches. CDR3 protein: CASSLVTGALVHEQYF. The CDR3 bases are TGTGCCAGCAGCTTAGTCACAGGGGCCCTCGTCCACGAGCAGTACTTC.

This clonotype came up many times. The chain joins TRBV3-1 to TRBJ2-7; perhaps TRBD1 as D (5 bases). The V and J ends lost 7 bases and 3 bases respectively, with 10 bases between them. Germline lookup yields CDR1 LGHDT and CDR2 YNNKEL (reference sequence). There are 12 residues in the CDR3. The CDR3 protein is CASKADSYEQYF. The CDR3 coding sequence is TGTGCCAGCAAAGCCGACAGCTACGAGCAGTACTTC.

This clonotype was seen a few times. The V and J genes are TRBV7-2 and TRBJ2-7; TRBD2 agrees at 7 bases. From germline, CDR1 is SGHTA and CDR2 FQGNSA. V was pared by 4 bases and J by 4 bases, with 13 bases of the junction left unmatched. The CDR3 has 16 amino acids. For the CDR3, the DNA is TGTGCCAGCAGCTCCCCCCATCCCGGGACTACTTACGAGCAGTACTTC. The encoded protein is CASSSPHPGTTYEQYF.